These T cell receptor beta chains were read from a single sample in a study of blood T cell repertoires in COVID-19. Generated by immunoSEQ multiplex PCR, the TCRdb table keeps only in-frame clones and is missing some. Altogether tens of thousands of clones are present, 80% to 90% being singletons, with the ten largest covering 2.7%. The specimen was peripheral blood. The receptor source for this set is a man aged 45-60 years with COVID-19, enrolled during active disease. Each CDR3 is given with its conserved first and last residue. Fields, in order: D gene, clone size, CDR3 length, J gene, V gene, CDR3 protein, CDR3 DNA. The D gene is left open where the match is weak. The listing skips clone size in some rows; elsewhere it reads once, few, many or a size class.

>TRBD1|.|15|TRBJ1-1|TRBV6-2/TRBV6-3
CASSFPGTGNTEAFF
TGTGCCAGCAGTTTCCCCGGGACAGGGAACACTGAAGCTTTCTTT
>.|.|13|TRBJ1-5|TRBV30
CAWSQGDLQPQHF
TGTGCCTGGAGCCAAGGGGATCTTCAGCCCCAGCATTTT
>.|.|14|TRBJ2-3|TRBV30
CAWSPGVSTDTQYF
TGTGCCTGGTCTCCGGGGGTTTCGACAGATACGCAGTATTTT
>.|.|15|TRBJ2-7|TRBV15
CATSRDLLTGYEQYF
TGTGCCACCAGCAGAGACCTATTGACGGGCTACGAGCAGTACTTC
>TRBD1|.|12|TRBJ1-2|TRBV6-5
CASIISRGTATF
TGTGCCAGCATTATTTCCCGCGGGACAGCCACCTTC
>.|.|16|TRBJ1-5|TRBV6-5
CASSYSGGRGNQPQHF
TGTGCCAGCAGTTACTCGGGGGGTAGGGGCAATCAGCCCCAGCATTTT
>TRBD1|.|14|TRBJ2-7|TRBV7-8
CASSSTGVSYEQYF
TGTGCCAGCAGCTCAACAGGGGTATCCTACGAGCAGTACTTC
>.|.|15|TRBJ1-5|TRBV20-1
CSASPDRRVNQPQHF
TGCAGTGCTAGTCCCGATCGCAGGGTCAATCAGCCCCAGCATTTT
>.|.|14|TRBJ1-2|TRBV5-1
CASSPGAEFYGYTF
TGCGCCAGCAGCCCTGGGGCAGAATTCTATGGCTACACCTTC
>TRBD2|few|15|TRBJ2-2|TRBV5-1
CASSSGGGPTGELFF
TGCGCCAGCAGTTCTGGCGGGGGGCCAACCGGGGAGCTGTTTTTT
>TRBD2|.|17|TRBJ2-1|TRBV4-1
CASSHSTRTSGNNEQFF
TGCGCCAGCAGCCATTCCACCCGGACTAGCGGAAACAATGAGCAGTTCTTC
>TRBD1|.|13|TRBJ1-5|TRBV30
CAWSASRTGSQHF
TGTGCCTGGAGTGCTTCCCGGACAGGGAGTCAGCATTTT
>TRBD1|once|17|TRBJ1-5|TRBV19
CASSIERQGAVYQPQHF
TGTGCCAGTAGTATAGAGCGACAGGGGGCGGTCTATCAGCCCCAGCATTTT
>.|.|11|TRBJ2-7|TRBV28
CASRQGFEQYF
TGTGCCAGCAGGCAGGGGTTCGAGCAGTACTTC
>.|.|15|TRBJ1-4|TRBV28
CASSPPTATNEKLFF
TGTGCCAGCAGTCCCCCGACAGCAACTAATGAAAAACTGTTTTTT
>TRBD2|.|11|TRBJ2-7|TRBV20-1
CSVRGGPEQYF
TGCAGTGTTCGGGGGGGCCCCGAGCAGTACTTC
>.|.|15|TRBJ2-5|TRBV9
CASSTRPGLQETQYF
TGTGCCAGCAGCACTCGACCCGGGTTACAAGAGACCCAGTACTTC
>.|.|14|TRBJ1-1|TRBV7-3
CASSRDTSNTEAFF
TGTGCCAGCAGCAGGGACACCTCGAACACTGAAGCTTTCTTT
>.|.|13|TRBJ1-6|TRBV14
CASSQYVNSLLHF
TGTGCCAGCAGCCAATATGTAAATTCACTCCTCCACTTT
>TRBD1|once|13|TRBJ1-1|TRBV18
CASSPGQGTEAFF
TGTGCCAGCTCACCCGGACAGGGGACTGAAGCTTTCTTT
>.|.|15|TRBJ1-5|TRBV5-3
CARSPIQGSNQPQHF
TGTGCCAGAAGCCCCATACAGGGAAGCAATCAGCCCCAGCATTTT
>.|.|12|TRBJ2-3|TRBV27
CASSLSSDTQYF
TGTGCCAGCAGTTTATCCTCAGATACGCAGTATTTT
>TRBD1|.|15|TRBJ1-5|TRBV4-1
CASSQRTGANQPQHF
TGCGCCAGCAGCCAACGGACAGGAGCTAATCAGCCCCAGCATTTT
>TRBD2|few|17|TRBJ2-7|TRBV4-1
CASSQEVAGGFSYEQYF
TGCGCCAGCAGCCAGGAGGTAGCGGGGGGTTTCTCCTACGAGCAGTACTTC
>.|.|15|TRBJ1-2|TRBV3-1/TRBV3-2
CASSHFIGVGYGYTF
TGTGCCAGCAGCCATTTTATCGGGGTAGGGTATGGCTACACCTTC
>.|.|12|TRBJ1-6|TRBV28
CASSDRNSPLHF
TGTGCCAGCAGCGACAGAAATTCACCCCTCCACTTT